This TCR beta chain appears in the sequencing data of a study of blood T cells in healthy people across ages. Study observations and caveats: Changes seen in expanded clonotypes were possibly confounded by donor CMV status left unknown.

As to this clonotype: Its specificity is not known. The junction and the germline gene differ at one end; a read error may be behind it.

The CDR3 loop spans 14 amino acids. Looked up from germline, CDR1 is SGHTA and CDR2 is FQGNSA. With a J-beta primer mix and a sample-barcoded 5' primer, a second PCR ran roughly 7 to 11 cycles. All cDNA molecules were each tagged by a template-switch adaptor with 12 random nucleotides. MiXCR, applied by TCRdb to the 5' RACE reads, yields one record per CDR3 protein. This repertoire shows more than 1,400,000 distinct CDR3 sequences, about 40% found once; its top ten account for 6.5% to 10%. The donors, healthy Caucasians from Russia, were aged 6 to 90. Isolating PBMCs gave at least 6 million of these cells per sample.

Sequencing was done on a sample of blood. This TCR derives from a young woman in good health. The rearrangement links TRBV7-2 to TRBJ2-1; 9 bases fit TRBD1. The CDR3 DNA follows: TGTTCCAGCAGCTTACAGGGGGCTACCAATGAGCAGTTCTTC. Its protein product is CSSSLQGATNEQFF.